The rows below give T cell receptor beta chains drawn from one sample of a study of blood T cell repertoires in COVID-19. Repertoires were generated with immunoSEQ multiplex PCR, while TCRdb's copy carries only in-frame clones and drops some. The sample lists more than 200,000 clones, 65% to 90% seen once, with approximately 2% in the top ten. Sequencing was carried out using peripheral blood. The receptors derive from a man aged 25 to 45 with active or convalescent COVID-19. Each CDR3 is given with its conserved first and last residue.

CDR3: CAWTPGGIDEQFF; V: TRBV30; J: TRBJ2-1
CDR3: CASSFRTGANYGYTF; V: TRBV7-2; J: TRBJ1-2
CDR3: CASSLPSGGTDTQYF; V: TRBV13; J: TRBJ2-3
CDR3: CASSSQRHHEETQYF; V: TRBV6-6; J: TRBJ2-5
CDR3: CASRTYGQGVRDTGELFF; V: TRBV2; J: TRBJ2-2
CDR3: CASSRDGGTEAFF; V: TRBV5-4; J: TRBJ1-1
CDR3: CASSPLAGPGDTQYF; V: TRBV7-6; J: TRBJ2-3
CDR3: CASSKTDLGGYTF; V: TRBV7-2; J: TRBJ1-2
CDR3: CASSQIAGGGYGYTF; V: TRBV3-1/TRBV3-2; J: TRBJ1-2
CDR3: CASSLGSGSGYEQYF; V: TRBV7-2; J: TRBJ2-7
CDR3: CASSFGTGRSNQPQHF; V: TRBV5-6; J: TRBJ1-5
CDR3: CAWSSDRGQPYEQYF; V: TRBV30; J: TRBJ2-7
CDR3: CAWRPEVVKTQYF; V: TRBV30; J: TRBJ2-5
CDR3: CASSPLTGTGYTEAFF; V: TRBV5-1; J: TRBJ1-1
CDR3: CASSVAAGGHNEQFF; V: TRBV9; J: TRBJ2-1
CDR3: CASSVANSLNTEAFF; V: TRBV9; J: TRBJ1-1
CDR3: CASTAGGARETQYF; V: TRBV27; J: TRBJ2-5
CDR3: CASSSGLASDEQFF; V: TRBV7-3; J: TRBJ2-1
CDR3: CASSPLVRGHEQYF; V: TRBV6-5; J: TRBJ2-7
CDR3: CASRQYMNTEAFF; V: TRBV2; J: TRBJ1-1
CDR3: CASSQGGARGYTF; V: TRBV27; J: TRBJ1-2
CDR3: CASSVGGGAETQYF; V: TRBV9; J: TRBJ2-5
CDR3: CASSTNRGPKPF; V: TRBV3-1/TRBV3-2; J: TRBJ1-2
CDR3: CASSLGPQGQENGYTF; V: TRBV5-6; J: TRBJ1-2
CDR3: CASSSGGGNSYNEQFF; V: TRBV5-4; J: TRBJ2-1